These 5 T cell receptor beta chains share one sample of origin, sequenced in a study of blood T cell repertoires in COVID-19. TCRdb's table, derived via immunoSEQ multiplex PCR, lists solely in-frame clones and lacks some. Counted here are roughly 200,000 clones, 85% to 90% occurring once; the ten biggest clones make up around 1.5%. Material: peripheral blood. These receptors were obtained from a man aged 18-30 years with active or convalescent COVID-19.

Here the CDR3 reads CASRLGPYEQYF. In nucleotides, the CDR3 is TGTGCCAGCAGGCTAGGCCCCTACGAGCAGTACTTC. The V gene is TRBV12-3 or TRBV12-4, the J gene TRBJ2-7; no clear D. V was trimmed by 6 bases and J by 2 bases, leaving 8 bases between them. CDR3 length equals 12 residues.

The chain employs TRBV7-9 and TRBJ2-5; 9 bases map to TRBD2. The ends lost 1 base at V and 0 bases at J; junction bases unmatched: 0. CDR1 and CDR2 from the germline V gene are SEHNR and FQNEAQ (reference sequence). The CDR3 sequence is 15 residues long. For the CDR3, the DNA is TGTGCCAGCAGCTTAGGACTAGCGGACCAAGAGACCCAGTACTTC. This encodes CASSLGLADQETQYF.

This clone was detected once. This chain connects TRBV27 to TRBJ2-7; 10 bases fit TRBD2. Germline CDR1 is MNHEY and CDR2 is SMNVEV (reference sequence). The V and J ends lost 1 base and 4 bases, in that order; junction bases with no gene match: 7. The CDR3 totals 16 residues. CDR3 in amino acids: CASSLLVTSGVYEQYF. As DNA, the CDR3 is TGTGCCAGCAGTTTATTGGTTACTAGCGGGGTGTACGAGCAGTACTTC.

The rearrangement uses TRBV18 and TRBJ1-5; D is possibly TRBD1 (6 bases). The ends were cut back, 3 bases at V and 4 bases at J, with 10 bases in the middle. This CDR3 has 14 residues. Germline V CDR1 and CDR2: KGHSH, LQKENI. The CDR3 loop is CASSPQGLNQPQHF. CDR3 nucleotides: TGTGCCAGCTCACCCCAGGGGTTGAATCAGCCCCAGCATTTT.

The chain joins TRBV10-3 to TRBJ2-1, with no clear D. The germline gives CDR1 ENHRY, CDR2 SYGVKD. The V gene lost 3 bases and the J gene lost 3 bases, with 18 bases spanning the gap. The CDR3 contains 17 residues. This CDR3 is CAISDTARLANYNEQFF. In nucleotides, the CDR3 is TGTGCCATCAGTGATACTGCTCGGTTAGCCAACTACAATGAGCAGTTCTTC.